These 8 T cell receptor beta chains came from one sample sequenced in a study of T cells in Graves' hyperthyroidism and ophthalmopathy. The CDR3 regions of TCR beta were amplified from RNA transcripts. In the first-round RT-PCR of the TCR CDR3, the HTBI primer set was used. TCRdb fed the multiplex PCR reads into MiXCR, producing one record per CDR3 protein. The table shows around 250,000 distinct CDR3 sequences, with 14% to 15% occurring only once. The sequenced material came from blood. The origin of the receptors is a woman in her thirties or forties with Graves' hyperthyroidism that later progressed to Graves' ophthalmopathy.

The CDR3 DNA is TGTGCCAGCAGCCCTGGGACTCCGGCTCAGCCCCAGCATTTT. Protein product: CASSPGTPAQPQHF. The chain uses TRBV5-8 and TRBJ1-5, with D possibly TRBD1 on 5 matching bases. Trimming pared 4 bases from V and 6 bases from J, leaving 14 bases between. The CDR3 totals 14 residues. Per the germline V gene, CDR1 is SGHTS and CDR2 is YDEGEE.

In its sample, this clonotype was seen many times. This chain links TRBV29-1 with TRBJ2-3; D is perhaps TRBD1 (6 bases). The CDR3 is 13 amino acids. Looked up from germline, CDR1 is SQVTM and CDR2 is ANQGSEA. The V and J ends lost 4 bases and 4 bases respectively, with 12 bases between them. The CDR3 reads CSVVGGEADTQYF. The CDR3 DNA sequence: TGCAGCGTTGTAGGGGGAGAGGCAGATACGCAGTATTTT.

This clonotype came up many times. This chain links TRBV10-3 with TRBJ1-1, with D maybe TRBD1 (6 bases). Looked up from germline, CDR1 is ENHRY and CDR2 is SYGVKD. The CDR3 length is 14 residues. V shed 0 bases and J shed 7 bases, with 12 bases lying between them. CDR3 DNA sequence: TGTGCCATCAGTGAGTCCGTTCGGACAGATGAAGCTTTCTTT. Translating gives CAISESVRTDEAFF.

In this sample, this clonotype turned up many times. This rearrangement joins TRBV13 to TRBJ1-4, with D tentatively TRBD1 (5 bases). This CDR3 is 15 amino acids long. Germline V CDR1 and CDR2: PRHDT, FYEKMQ (reference sequence). V lost 2 bases and J 8 bases, leaving 15 bases between the germline ends. The CDR3: CASSLLARVGEKLFF. The CDR3 DNA sequence: TGTGCCAGCAGCTTACTCGCCAGGGTTGGAGAAAAACTGTTTTTT.

This clonotype was detected a few times. The chain carries TRBV7-7 and TRBJ2-2, with D uncertain. This CDR3 region has 11 residues. Germline V gene data show CDR1 as SSHAT and CDR2 as FNYEAQ (reference sequence). CDR3 nucleotide sequence: TGTGCTACCTATAACGGGGGGGAGCTGTTTTTT. This encodes CATYNGGELFF.

This clonotype was counted at least ten times. This chain's CDR3 is CAISGQWPNYGYTF. The CDR3 region has the DNA TGTGCCATCAGCGGCCAGTGGCCTAACTATGGCTACACCTTC. The chain recombines TRBV10-3 with TRBJ1-2, with D hard to call. CDR1 and CDR2 (germline): ENHRY, SYGVKD. V was shortened by 6 bases and J by 0 bases, with 11 bases between the two germline ends. The CDR3 spans 14 residues.

This clonotype occurred many times. V is TRBV6-5 and J is TRBJ2-5, with 7 bases that match TRBD1. This CDR3 comprises 13 residues. J gave up 4 bases and V 2 bases, and 1 base lay outside the gene matches. From germline, CDR1 is MNHEY and CDR2 SVGAGI. Written as DNA, the CDR3 is TGTGCCAGCAGTTACAGGGACAGAGAGACCCAGTACTTC. It translates to CASSYRDRETQYF.

At least ten counts were recorded for this clonotype. This rearrangement joins TRBV5-1 to TRBJ1-1; no clear D. CDR3 length: 13 amino acids. CDR1 is SGHRS, CDR2 YFSETQ, per germline. V was pared by 5 bases and J by 1 base, with 9 bases between. CDR3 sequence reads: CASSREANTEAFF. The CDR3 coding sequence is TGCGCCAGCAGTCGGGAAGCGAACACTGAAGCTTTCTTT.